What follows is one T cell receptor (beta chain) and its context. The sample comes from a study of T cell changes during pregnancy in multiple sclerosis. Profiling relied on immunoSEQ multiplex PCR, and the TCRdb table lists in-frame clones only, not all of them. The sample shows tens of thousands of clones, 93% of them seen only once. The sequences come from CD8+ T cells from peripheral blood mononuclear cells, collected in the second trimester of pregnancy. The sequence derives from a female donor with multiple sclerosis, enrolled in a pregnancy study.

Written as DNA, the CDR3 is TGTGCCAGCAGCTTAATGGCAGGGACCGGGGAGCTGTTTTTT. Protein sequence: CASSLMAGTGELFF. V gene TRBV7-9 combines with J gene TRBJ2-2; D is possibly TRBD1 (5 bases). The CDR3 covers 14 residues. Germline assignment: CDR1 SEHNR and CDR2 FQNEAQ (reference sequence). Trimming removed 2 bases at V and 5 bases at J, with 9 bases between.